This TCR beta chain derives from a study of cytomegalovirus exposure and HLA in healthy donors. V lost 2 bases and J lost 0; bases outside the gene matches: 20. The length of the CDR3 is 22 residues. Germline loops: CDR1 LGHNT, CDR2 FRNRAP. This clone was seen only a few times. Amplification used 60 Vbeta primers and 13 Jbeta primers. Repertoires were generated with immunoSEQ multiplex PCR, while TCRdb's copy carries only in-frame clones and drops some. This repertoire shows some 170,000 clones, approximately 85% found once; its top ten account for about 11%. The receptor comes from a man aged 50 to 60 in good health and CMV-seropositive. Sequencing input: PBMCs. The chain employs TRBV12-5 and TRBJ1-3; 9 bases align to TRBD1. CDR3 loop: CASGLFHSSDRGTLFSGNTIYF. The CDR3 DNA reads TGTGCTAGTGGTTTGTTCCACAGTTCGGACAGGGGAACCCTATTCTCTGGAAACACCATATATTTT.